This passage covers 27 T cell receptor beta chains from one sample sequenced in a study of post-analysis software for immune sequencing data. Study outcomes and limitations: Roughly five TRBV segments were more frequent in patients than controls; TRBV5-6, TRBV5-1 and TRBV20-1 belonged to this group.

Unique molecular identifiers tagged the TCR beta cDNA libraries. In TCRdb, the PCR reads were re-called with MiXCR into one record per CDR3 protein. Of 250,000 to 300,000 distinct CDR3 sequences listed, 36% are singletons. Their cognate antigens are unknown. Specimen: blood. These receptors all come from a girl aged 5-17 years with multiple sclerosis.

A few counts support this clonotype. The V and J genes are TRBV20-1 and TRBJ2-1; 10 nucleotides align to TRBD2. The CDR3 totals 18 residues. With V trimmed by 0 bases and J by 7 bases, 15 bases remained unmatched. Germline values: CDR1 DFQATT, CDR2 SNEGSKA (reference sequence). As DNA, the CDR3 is TGCAGTGCTAGAGATCAGGGTTCTTGGGTTAGCGGGAGGAATGAGCAGTTCTTC. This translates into CSARDQGSWVSGRNEQFF.

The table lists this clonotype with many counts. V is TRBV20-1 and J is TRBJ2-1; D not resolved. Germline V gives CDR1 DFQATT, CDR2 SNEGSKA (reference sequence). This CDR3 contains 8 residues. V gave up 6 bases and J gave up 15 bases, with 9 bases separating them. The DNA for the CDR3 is TGCAGTGCGGAAGGGCGGTTCTTC. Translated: CSAEGRFF.

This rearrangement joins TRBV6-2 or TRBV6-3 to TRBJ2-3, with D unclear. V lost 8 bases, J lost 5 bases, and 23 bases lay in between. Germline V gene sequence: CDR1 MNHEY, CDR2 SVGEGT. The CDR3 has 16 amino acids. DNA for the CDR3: TGTGCCAGCGACAATGACCCCCGCTCGGAAAAAGATACGCAGTATTTT. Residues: CASDNDPRSEKDTQYF.

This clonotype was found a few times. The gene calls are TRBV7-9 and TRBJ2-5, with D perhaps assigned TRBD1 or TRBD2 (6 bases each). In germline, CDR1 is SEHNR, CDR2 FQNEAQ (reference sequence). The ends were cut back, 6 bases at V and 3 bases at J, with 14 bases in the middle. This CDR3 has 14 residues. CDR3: CASSSARGEETQYF. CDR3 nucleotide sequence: TGTGCCAGCAGTTCGGCAAGGGGGGAAGAGACCCAGTACTTC. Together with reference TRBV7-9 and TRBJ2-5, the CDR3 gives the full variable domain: DTGVSQNPRHKITKRGQNVTFRCDPISEHNRLYWYRQTLGQGPEFLTYFQNEAQLEKSRLLSDRFSAERPKGSFSTLEIQRTEQGDSAMYLCASSSARGEETQYFGPGTRLLVL.

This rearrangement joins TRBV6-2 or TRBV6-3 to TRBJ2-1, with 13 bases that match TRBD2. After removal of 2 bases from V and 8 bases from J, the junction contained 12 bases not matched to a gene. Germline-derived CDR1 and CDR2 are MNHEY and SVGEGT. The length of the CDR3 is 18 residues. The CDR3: CASSYTTIGLAGAHEQFF. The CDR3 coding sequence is TGTGCCAGCAGTTACACAACAATTGGACTAGCGGGAGCGCATGAGCAGTTCTTC.

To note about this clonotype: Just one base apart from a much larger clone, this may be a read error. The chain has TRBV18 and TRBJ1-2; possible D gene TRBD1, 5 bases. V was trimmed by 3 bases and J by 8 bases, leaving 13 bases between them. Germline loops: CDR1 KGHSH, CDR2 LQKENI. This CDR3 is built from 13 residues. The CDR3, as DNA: TGTGCCAGCTCACCCTTGGACACGAGGGGCTACACCTTC. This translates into CASSPLDTRGYTF.

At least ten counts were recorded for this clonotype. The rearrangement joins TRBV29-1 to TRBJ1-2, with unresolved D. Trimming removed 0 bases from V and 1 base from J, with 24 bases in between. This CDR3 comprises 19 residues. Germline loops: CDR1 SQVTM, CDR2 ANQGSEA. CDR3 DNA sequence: TGCAGCGTTGAAGAACTTCCATTAGATCTGGCGGAGTTTAACTATGGCTACACCTTC. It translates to CSVEELPLDLAEFNYGYTF.

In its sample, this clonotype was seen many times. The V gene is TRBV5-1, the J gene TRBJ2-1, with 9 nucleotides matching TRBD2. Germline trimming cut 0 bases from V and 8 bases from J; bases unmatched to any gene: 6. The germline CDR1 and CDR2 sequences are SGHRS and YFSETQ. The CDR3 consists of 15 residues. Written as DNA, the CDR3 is TGCGCCAGCAGCTTGGCCGGCGGGGGGGCAGATGAGCAGTTCTTC. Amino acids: CASSLAGGGADEQFF.

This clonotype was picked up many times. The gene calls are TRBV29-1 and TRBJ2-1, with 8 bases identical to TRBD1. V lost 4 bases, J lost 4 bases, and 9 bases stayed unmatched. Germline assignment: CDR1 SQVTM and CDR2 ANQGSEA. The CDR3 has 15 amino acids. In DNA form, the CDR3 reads TGCAGCGTTGTTCCTGGACAGGGACGGTACAATGAGCAGTTCTTC. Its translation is CSVVPGQGRYNEQFF.

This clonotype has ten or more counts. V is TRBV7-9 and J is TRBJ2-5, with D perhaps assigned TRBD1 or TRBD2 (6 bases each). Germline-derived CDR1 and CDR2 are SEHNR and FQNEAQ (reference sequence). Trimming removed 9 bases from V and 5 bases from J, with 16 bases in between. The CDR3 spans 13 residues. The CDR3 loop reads CASEGGRQETQYF. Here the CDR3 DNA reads TGTGCCAGTGAGGGGGGTCGACAGGAGACCCAGTACTTC.

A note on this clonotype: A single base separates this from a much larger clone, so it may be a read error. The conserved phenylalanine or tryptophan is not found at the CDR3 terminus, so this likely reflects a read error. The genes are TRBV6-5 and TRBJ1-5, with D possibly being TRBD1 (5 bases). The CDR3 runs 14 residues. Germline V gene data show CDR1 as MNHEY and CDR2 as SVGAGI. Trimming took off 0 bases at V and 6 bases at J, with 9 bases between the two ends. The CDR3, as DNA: TGTGCCAGCAGTTACTCGGGGGGTTCTCAGCCCCAGCATTGT. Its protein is CASSYSGGSQPQHC.

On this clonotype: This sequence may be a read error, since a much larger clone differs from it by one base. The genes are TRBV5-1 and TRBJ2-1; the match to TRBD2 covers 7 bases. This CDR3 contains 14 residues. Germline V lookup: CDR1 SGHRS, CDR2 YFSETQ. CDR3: CASSPPGGYSEQFF. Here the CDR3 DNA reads TGCGCCAGCAGCCCACCGGGGGGTTACAGTGAGCAGTTCTTC.

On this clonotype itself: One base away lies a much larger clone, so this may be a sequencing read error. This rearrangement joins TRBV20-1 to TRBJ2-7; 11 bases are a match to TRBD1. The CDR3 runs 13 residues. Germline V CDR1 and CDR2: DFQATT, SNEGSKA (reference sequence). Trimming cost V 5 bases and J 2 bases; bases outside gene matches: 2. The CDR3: CSAPGQGAYEQYF. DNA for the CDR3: TGCAGTGCTCCGGGACAGGGGGCCTACGAGCAGTACTTC.

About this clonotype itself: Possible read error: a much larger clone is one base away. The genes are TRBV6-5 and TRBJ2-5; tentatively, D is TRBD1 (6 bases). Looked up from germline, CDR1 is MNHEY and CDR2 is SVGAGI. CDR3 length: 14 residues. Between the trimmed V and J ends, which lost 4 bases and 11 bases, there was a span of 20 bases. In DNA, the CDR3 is TGTGCCAGCAGTTTTACGAACCGGGACAATGAGCAGTACTTC. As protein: CASSFTNRDNEQYF.

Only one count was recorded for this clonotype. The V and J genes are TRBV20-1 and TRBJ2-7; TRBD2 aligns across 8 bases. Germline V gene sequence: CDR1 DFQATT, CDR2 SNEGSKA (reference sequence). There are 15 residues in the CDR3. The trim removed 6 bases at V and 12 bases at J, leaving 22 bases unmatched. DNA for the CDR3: TGCAGTGCGAAGAAGGCACTAGCGGACAATGAGACCCTGTACTTC. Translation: CSAKKALADNETLYF.

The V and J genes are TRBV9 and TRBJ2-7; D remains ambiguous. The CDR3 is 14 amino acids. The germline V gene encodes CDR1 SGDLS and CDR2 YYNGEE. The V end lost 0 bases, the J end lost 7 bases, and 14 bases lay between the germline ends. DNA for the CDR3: TGTGCCAGCAGCGTAGGGTCGGGTGGCAATGAGCAGTACTTC. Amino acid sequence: CASSVGSGGNEQYF.

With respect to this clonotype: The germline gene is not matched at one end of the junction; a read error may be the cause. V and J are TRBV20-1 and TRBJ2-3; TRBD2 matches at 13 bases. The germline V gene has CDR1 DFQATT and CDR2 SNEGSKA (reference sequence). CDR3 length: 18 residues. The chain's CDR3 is CRAIGLAGERASTDTQYF. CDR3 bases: TGCAGGGCTATCGGACTAGCGGGAGAGCGGGCTAGCACAGATACGCAGTATTTT.

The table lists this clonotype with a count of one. CDR3: CASTLSGPDYNEQFF. The CDR3 DNA sequence: TGCGCCAGCACCCTTAGCGGGCCGGATTACAATGAGCAGTTCTTC. This chain links TRBV5-1 with TRBJ2-1; 7 positions agree with TRBD2. Germline loops: CDR1 SGHRS, CDR2 YFSETQ. The CDR3 length is 15 residues. The V and J ends lost 6 bases and 4 bases, in that order; junction bases with no gene match: 10.

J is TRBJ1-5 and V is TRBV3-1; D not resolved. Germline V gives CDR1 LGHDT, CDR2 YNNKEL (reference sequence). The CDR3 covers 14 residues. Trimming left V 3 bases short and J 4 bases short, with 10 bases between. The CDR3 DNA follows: TGTGCCAGCAGCCACCGAAGTAGGAATCAGCCCCAGCATTTT. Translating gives CASSHRSRNQPQHF.

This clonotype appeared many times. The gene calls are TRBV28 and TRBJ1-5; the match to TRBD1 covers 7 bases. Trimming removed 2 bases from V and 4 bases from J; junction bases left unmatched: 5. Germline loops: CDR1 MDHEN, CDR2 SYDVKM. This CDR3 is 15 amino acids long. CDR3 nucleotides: TGTGCCAGCAGTTTAAAGACAGGGTGGAATCAGCCCCAGCATTTT. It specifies CASSLKTGWNQPQHF.

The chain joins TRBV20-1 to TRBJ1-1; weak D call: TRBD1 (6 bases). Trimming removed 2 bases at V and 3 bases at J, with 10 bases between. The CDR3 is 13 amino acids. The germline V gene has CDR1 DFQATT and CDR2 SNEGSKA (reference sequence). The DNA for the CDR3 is TGCAGTGCTAGACGCGCAGGGGACACTGAAGCTTTCTTT. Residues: CSARRAGDTEAFF.

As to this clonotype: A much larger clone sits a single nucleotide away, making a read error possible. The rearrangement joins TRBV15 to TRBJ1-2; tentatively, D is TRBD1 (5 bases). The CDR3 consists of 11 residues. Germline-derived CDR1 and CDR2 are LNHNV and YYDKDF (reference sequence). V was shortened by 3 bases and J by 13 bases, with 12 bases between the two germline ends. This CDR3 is CATSRGGSFTF. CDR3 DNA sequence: TGTGCCACCAGCAGGGGGGGGAGTTTCACCTTC.

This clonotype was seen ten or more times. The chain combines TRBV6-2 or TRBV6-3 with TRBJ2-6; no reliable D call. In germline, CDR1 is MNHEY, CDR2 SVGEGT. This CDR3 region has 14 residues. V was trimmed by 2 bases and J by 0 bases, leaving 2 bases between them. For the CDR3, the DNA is TGTGCCAGCAGTTACGACTCTGGGGCCAACGTCCTGACTTTC. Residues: CASSYDSGANVLTF.

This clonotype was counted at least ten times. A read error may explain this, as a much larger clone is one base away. The CDR3 protein is CASSLERHNEQYF. The DNA of the CDR3 is TGTGCCAGCAGCTTAGAACGGCACAATGAGCAGTACTTC. The chain combines TRBV7-6 with TRBJ2-5; D ambiguous. From germline, CDR1 is SGHVS and CDR2 FNYEAQ. The CDR3 consists of 13 residues. The V end lost 1 base, the J end lost 11 bases, and 14 bases lay between the germline ends.

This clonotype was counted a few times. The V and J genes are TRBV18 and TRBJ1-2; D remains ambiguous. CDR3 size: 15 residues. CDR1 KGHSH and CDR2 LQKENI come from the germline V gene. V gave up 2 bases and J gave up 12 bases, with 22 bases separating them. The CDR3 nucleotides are TGTGCCAGCTCACCATCCGTAGGCTCTTCAGGAGGCCACACCTTC. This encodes CASSPSVGSSGGHTF.

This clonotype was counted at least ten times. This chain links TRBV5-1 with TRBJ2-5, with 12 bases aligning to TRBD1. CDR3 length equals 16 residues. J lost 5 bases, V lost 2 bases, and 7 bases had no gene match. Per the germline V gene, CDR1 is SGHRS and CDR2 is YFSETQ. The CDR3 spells CASSFTGTGGQETQYF. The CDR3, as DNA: TGCGCCAGCAGCTTTACCGGGACAGGGGGCCAGGAGACCCAGTACTTC.

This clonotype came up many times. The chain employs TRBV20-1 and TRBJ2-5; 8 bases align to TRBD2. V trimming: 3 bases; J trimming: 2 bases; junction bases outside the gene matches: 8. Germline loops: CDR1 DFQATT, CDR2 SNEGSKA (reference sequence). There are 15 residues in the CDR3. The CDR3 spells CSARGGLGMQETQYF. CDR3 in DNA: TGCAGTGCTAGGGGGGGACTAGGGATGCAAGAGACCCAGTACTTC.